The T cell receptor (beta chain) described here comes from a study of blood T cell repertoires in COVID-19. The method was immunoSEQ multiplex PCR; TCRdb's version includes in-frame clones alone and lacks a portion of them. The table has 300,000 to 400,000 clones, 85% to 90% seen once. What was sequenced was peripheral blood. The clonotype originates from a woman in her 70s with COVID-19, enrolled during active disease.

The CDR3, as DNA: TGCGCCAGCAGGGGAGGGGACATGAACACCGGGGAGCTGTTTTTT. Encoded protein: CASRGGDMNTGELFF. The genes are TRBV5-1 and TRBJ2-2; possible D gene TRBD2, 7 bases. The length of the CDR3 is 15 residues. V lost 5 bases and J lost 1, with 12 bases in between. CDR1 SGHRS and CDR2 YFSETQ come from the germline V gene.